The entry below describes one T cell receptor (beta chain). No antigen is known for it. V was trimmed by 1 base and J by 9 bases, leaving 13 bases between them. Germline CDR1 and CDR2: GTSNPN and SVGIG (reference sequence). This CDR3 is built from 14 residues. This record comes from a study of OX40 agonist ivuxolimab in advanced cancers. Study-level background: Those treated in dose escalation had hepatocellular carcinoma, melanoma, renal cell cancer or head and neck cancer. A mean age of roughly 66 years, range roughly 20 to 90, was recorded, and under 85% were male.

Study-wide results and limits: Partial responders dosed at 0.1-3.0 mg/kg displayed clonal expansion ranking among the lowest. Average numbers of expanded clones were greater in CD8+ T cells than in CD4+.

The table came from immunoSEQ multiplex PCR; TCRdb's copy has only in-frame clones and leaves some out. The table includes more than 55,000 clones, over 75% detected once. This clonotype was obtained from an adult with an advanced solid tumor such as melanoma, head and neck, liver or kidney cancer. Sequencing used CD4+ or CD8+ T cells sorted from blood, obtained in a trial of the OX40 agonist ivuxolimab. This sequence joins TRBV30 and TRBJ1-6; D is possibly TRBD1 (5 bases). The DNA for the CDR3 is TGTGCCTGGAGTGACGGCCTTGGGACTTCACCCCTCCACTTT. Translated: CAWSDGLGTSPLHF. Complete variable domain (other parts from reference TRBV30 and TRBJ1-6): SQTIHQWPATLVQPVGSPLSLECTVEGTSNPNLYWYRQAAGRGLQLLFYSVGIGQISSEVPQNLSASRPQDRQFILSSKKLLLSDSGFYLCAWSDGLGTSPLHFGNGTRLTVT.